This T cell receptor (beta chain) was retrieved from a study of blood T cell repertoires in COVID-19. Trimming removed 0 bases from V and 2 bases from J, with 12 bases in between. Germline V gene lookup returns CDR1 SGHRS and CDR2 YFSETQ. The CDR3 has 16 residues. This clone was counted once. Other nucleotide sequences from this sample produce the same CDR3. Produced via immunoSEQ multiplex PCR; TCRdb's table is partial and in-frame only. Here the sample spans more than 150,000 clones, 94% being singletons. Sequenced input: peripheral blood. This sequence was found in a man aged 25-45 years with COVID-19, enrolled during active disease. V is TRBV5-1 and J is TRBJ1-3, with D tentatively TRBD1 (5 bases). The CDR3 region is CASSLAVGRAGNTIYF. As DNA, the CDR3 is TGCGCCAGCAGCTTGGCGGTCGGCAGGGCTGGAAACACCATATATTTT. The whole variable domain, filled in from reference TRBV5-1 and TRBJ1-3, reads KAGVTQTPRYLIKTRGQQVTLSCSPISGHRSVSWYQQTPGQGLQFLFEYFSETQRNKGNFPGRFSGRQFSNSRSEMNVSTLELGDSALYLCASSLAVGRAGNTIYFGEGSWLTVV.